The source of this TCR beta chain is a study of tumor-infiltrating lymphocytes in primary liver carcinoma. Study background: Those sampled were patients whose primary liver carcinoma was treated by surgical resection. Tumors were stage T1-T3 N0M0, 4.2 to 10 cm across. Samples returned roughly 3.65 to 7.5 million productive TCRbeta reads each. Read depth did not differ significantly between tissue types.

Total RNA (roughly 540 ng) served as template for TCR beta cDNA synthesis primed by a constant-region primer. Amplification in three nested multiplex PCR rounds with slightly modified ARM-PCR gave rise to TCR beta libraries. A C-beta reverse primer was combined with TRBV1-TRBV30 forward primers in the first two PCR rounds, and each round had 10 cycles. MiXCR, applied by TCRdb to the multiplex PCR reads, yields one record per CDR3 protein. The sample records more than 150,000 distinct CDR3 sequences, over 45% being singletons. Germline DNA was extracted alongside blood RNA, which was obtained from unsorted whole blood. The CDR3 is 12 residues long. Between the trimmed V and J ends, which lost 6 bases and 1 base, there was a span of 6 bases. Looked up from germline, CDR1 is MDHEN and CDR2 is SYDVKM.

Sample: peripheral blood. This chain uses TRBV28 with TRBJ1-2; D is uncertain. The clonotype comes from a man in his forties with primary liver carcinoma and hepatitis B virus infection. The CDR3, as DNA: TGTGCCAGCAGCAACGATAACTATGGCTACACCTTC. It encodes CASSNDNYGYTF.